This T cell receptor beta chain was captured by sequencing in a study of blood T cell repertoires in COVID-19. This clone appeared once. CDR3 size: 13 residues. Deletions cut 1 base from V and 4 bases from J, with 7 bases between. Germline V lookup: CDR1 SGDLS, CDR2 YYNGEE. Profiled with immunoSEQ multiplex PCR; TCRdb holds only in-frame clones, not every one. Of about 86,000 clones listed, about four fifths were seen once; the top ten hold 1.2%. Sequencing was done on a sample of peripheral blood. The chain combines TRBV9 with TRBJ2-3; the D gene is possibly TRBD2 (6 bases). The receptor comes from a woman aged 80 or over with acute or convalescent COVID-19. CDR3 sequence: CASSVSGADTQYF. In nucleotides, the CDR3 is TGTGCCAGCAGCGTATCGGGAGCAGATACGCAGTATTTT.